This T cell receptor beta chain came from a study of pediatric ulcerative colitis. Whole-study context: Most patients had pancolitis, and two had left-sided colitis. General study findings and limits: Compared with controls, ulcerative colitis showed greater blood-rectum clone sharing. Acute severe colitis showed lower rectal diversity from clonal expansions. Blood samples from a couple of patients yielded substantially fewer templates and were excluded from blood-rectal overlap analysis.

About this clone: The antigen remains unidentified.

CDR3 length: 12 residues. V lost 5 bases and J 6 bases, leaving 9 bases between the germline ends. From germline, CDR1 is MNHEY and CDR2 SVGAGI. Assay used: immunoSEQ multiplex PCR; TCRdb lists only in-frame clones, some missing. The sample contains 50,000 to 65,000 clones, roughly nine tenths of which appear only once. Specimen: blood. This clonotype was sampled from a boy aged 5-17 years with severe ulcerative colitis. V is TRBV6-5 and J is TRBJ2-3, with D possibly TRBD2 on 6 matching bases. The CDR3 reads CASSPGRDTQYF. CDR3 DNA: TGTGCCAGCAGTCCTGGGAGGGATACGCAGTATTTT.